Described below is a single T cell receptor beta chain sequence and its context. The data were obtained in a study of sequential checkpoint blockade in melanoma. The wider study: Arm A got nivolumab then ipilimumab; arm B the reverse, 1:1.

As for treatment: randomized to nivolumab then ipilimumab (arm A) or the reverse (arm B). Live CD3+CD8+ CD19− CD56− cells were sorted from PBMCs. The germline V and J ends were trimmed by 5 bases and 0 bases, with 19 bases remaining between them. Germline CDR1 SEHNR, CDR2 FQNEAQ (reference sequence). The CDR3 has 18 residues. Profiled with immunoSEQ multiplex PCR; TCRdb holds only in-frame clones, not every one. In the table there are about 40,000 clones, roughly 89% of which are singletons. The clonotype comes from a human donor with melanoma. The source material was CD8+ T cells sorted from blood (inferred from file names), sampled from a patient given nivolumab and ipilimumab in sequence. The V and J genes are TRBV7-9 and TRBJ2-2; D is unresolved. The CDR3 loop reads CASSPIGGNSANTGELFF. CDR3 bases: TGTGCCAGCAGCCCCATAGGCGGCAACTCCGCGAACACCGGGGAGCTGTTTTTT.